This T cell receptor beta chain was captured in a study of response to subunit inactivated influenza vaccine. Study-level findings and limits: That few new T cells are recruited by each seasonal influenza vaccination was the authors' suggestion.

Comment on this clonotype: The antigen remains unidentified.

TCRdb passed the RT-PCR reads through MiXCR, listing each CDR3 protein once. The sample includes around 850,000 distinct CDR3 sequences, 18% seen only once; the top ten take roughly 11%. Trimming cost V 1 base and J 2 bases; bases outside gene matches: 4. The germline V gene encodes CDR1 DFQATT and CDR2 SNEGSKA (reference sequence). The length of the CDR3 is 16 residues. The clonotype originates from a man aged 50-60 years who received an inactivated influenza vaccine. The chain uses TRBV20-1 and TRBJ2-1; TRBD2 matches 11 bases. Here the sequenced sample was PBMCs from blood, taken roughly 5 days after vaccination. The CDR3, as DNA: TGCAGTGCTAGAGCGGGACTAGCGGTTCCCTACAATGAGCAGTTCTTC. This codes for CSARAGLAVPYNEQFF.